The rows below give T cell receptor beta chains drawn from one sample of a study of shared clonotypes between healthy human individuals. Sequenced by immunoSEQ multiplex PCR; TCRdb stores in-frame clones only, minus some. The sample shows some 490,000 clones, over 70% of them seen only once. The sample consisted of PBMCs. The receptor source for this set is a woman aged 40 to 49 in good health. Some clones in this sample may be carry-over from other donors' samples. Each CDR3 is given with its conserved first and last residue. Each record gives: V gene, D gene, clone size, J gene, CDR3 DNA, CDR3 protein. D genes are given only for firm matches. The size field is filled for only some rows; it gives once, few, many or a size class.

V: TRBV7-9; D: .; size: .; J: TRBJ1-1; DNA: TGTGCCAGCAGCTTAATCATACAGAACACTGAAGCTTTCTTT; CDR3: CASSLIIQNTEAFF
V: TRBV5-1; D: .; size: .; J: TRBJ2-1; DNA: TGCGCCAGCAGCTTGGAAGGCAGTTCTATCCAATACAATGAGCAGTTCTTC; CDR3: CASSLEGSSIQYNEQFF
V: TRBV20-1; D: .; size: .; J: TRBJ1-2; DNA: TGCAGTGCTCTCCCTTGGGGGGATTACACCTTC; CDR3: CSALPWGDYTF
V: TRBV18; D: TRBD1; size: .; J: TRBJ2-1; DNA: TGTGCCAGCTCACCACAGGGGGCTGAGGATGAGCAGTTCTTC; CDR3: CASSPQGAEDEQFF
V: TRBV6-6; D: TRBD1; size: once; J: TRBJ1-2; DNA: TGTGCCAGCAGTTACCAGGGACAGAAGCGGAACTATGGCTACACCTTC; CDR3: CASSYQGQKRNYGYTF
V: TRBV27; D: .; size: .; J: TRBJ2-1; DNA: TGTGCCAGCAGTTTTCTTGGTGCGGGGACTGAGCAGTTCTTC; CDR3: CASSFLGAGTEQFF
V: TRBV9; D: .; size: .; J: TRBJ2-3; DNA: TGTGCCAGCAGCGCACTAGGAGGAGATACGCAGTATTTT; CDR3: CASSALGGDTQYF
V: TRBV11-2; D: TRBD1; size: .; J: TRBJ1-1; DNA: TGTGCCAGCAGCTTATTACAGGGGGCTGGGACTGAAGCTTTCTTT; CDR3: CASSLLQGAGTEAFF
V: TRBV27; D: TRBD1; size: .; J: TRBJ1-1; DNA: TGTGCCAGCAACCAACGGACAGGGGCCACTGAAGCTTTCTTT; CDR3: CASNQRTGATEAFF
V: TRBV11-2; D: TRBD2; size: .; J: TRBJ2-1; DNA: TGTGCCAGCAGTCTAGCGGGGCGGGAGTCGGATGAGCAGTTCTTC; CDR3: CASSLAGRESDEQFF
V: TRBV7-8; D: .; size: once; J: TRBJ2-3; DNA: TGTGCCAGCAGCGTCGACAGCACAGATACGCAGTATTTT; CDR3: CASSVDSTDTQYF
V: TRBV30; D: TRBD1; size: .; J: TRBJ1-2; DNA: TGTGCCTGGAAAAGGGACAGGGGAAATCTTGGCTACACCTTC; CDR3: CAWKRDRGNLGYTF
V: TRBV2; D: .; size: .; J: TRBJ1-5; DNA: TGTGCCAGCAGTGAAGACAGGGGCAATCAGCCCCAGCATTTT; CDR3: CASSEDRGNQPQHF
V: TRBV18; D: TRBD1; size: .; J: TRBJ2-2; DNA: TGTGCCAGCTCACCACCGGACAGGGGGAACACCGGGGAGCTGTTTTTT; CDR3: CASSPPDRGNTGELFF
V: TRBV10-1; D: .; size: .; J: TRBJ2-2; DNA: TGCGCCAGCAGCCAAACGGGCGGGGAGCTGTTTTTT; CDR3: CASSQTGGELFF
V: TRBV7-2; D: TRBD2; size: .; J: TRBJ2-1; DNA: TGTGCCAGCAGCTCCGGGAGGGCCTTGATCAATGAGCAGTTCTTC; CDR3: CASSSGRALINEQFF